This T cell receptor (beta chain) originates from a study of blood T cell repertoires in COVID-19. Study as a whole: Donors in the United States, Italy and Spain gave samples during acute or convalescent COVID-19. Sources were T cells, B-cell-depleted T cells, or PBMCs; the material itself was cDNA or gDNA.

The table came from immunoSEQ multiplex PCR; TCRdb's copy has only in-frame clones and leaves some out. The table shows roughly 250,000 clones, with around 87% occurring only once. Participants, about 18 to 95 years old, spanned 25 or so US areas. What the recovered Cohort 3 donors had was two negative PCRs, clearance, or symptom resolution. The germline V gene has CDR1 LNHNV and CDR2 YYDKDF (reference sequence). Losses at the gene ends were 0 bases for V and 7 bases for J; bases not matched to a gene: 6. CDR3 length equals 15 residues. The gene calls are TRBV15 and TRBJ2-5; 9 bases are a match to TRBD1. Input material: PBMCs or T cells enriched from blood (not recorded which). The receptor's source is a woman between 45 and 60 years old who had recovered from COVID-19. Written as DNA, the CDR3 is TGTGCCACCAGCAGAGACACGACAGGGGGGAGGACCCAGTACTTC. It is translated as CATSRDTTGGRTQYF.